The clone carrying this T cell receptor (beta chain) came up once. Its target is not known. This sample was included in a study of cytomegalovirus exposure and HLA in healthy donors. Study details: The Caucasian-associated ancestry cluster held around 81% of around 380 genotyped donors.

PCR used 60 Vbeta primers and 13 Jbeta primers. Sequencing was performed with immunoSEQ multiplex PCR; in TCRdb, only in-frame clones are kept and a portion is missing. The top ten clones hold around 3% of a sample with under 120,000 clones, roughly 85% of them seen once. Regarding the study as a whole: Sequencing likely caused a cluster of highly shared sequence variants. Equally common other TCR beta chains were less clonally expanded than HLA-associated ones, a later analysis found. Analyses of presence/absence relied on an assumption of roughly uniform sequencing depth across donors.

What was sequenced was PBMCs. The clonotype comes from a woman in her forties in good health and CMV-seronegative.

The CDR3 loop is CASSLGYSRGPYEQYF. Here the CDR3 DNA reads TGCGCCAGCAGCTTGGGGTACAGTAGGGGGCCGTACGAGCAGTACTTC. The V call is TRBV5-1, the J call TRBJ2-7; 7 bases map to TRBD1. Germline V gene data show CDR1 as SGHRS and CDR2 as YFSETQ. This CDR3 is 16 amino acids long. With 0 bases clipped from V and 4 bases from J, the junction kept 10 bases outside the gene matches.